This T cell receptor beta chain was recorded in a study of prognosis after radiotherapy for stage I lung cancer. Study in general: In total, 10 to 15 men and several women took part as patients, aged roughly 53 to 85 with a median of roughly 70 years. Receipt of concurrent therapy with stereotactic body radiotherapy occurred in no patient. SBRT spanned 3 to 5 fractions, reaching a biologically effective dose of at least 100 Gy.

By share, this clonotype ranks as medium-sized. Genomic DNA was subjected to two-round multiplex PCR for amplification of TCR beta CDR3. Primers targeting each individual TRBV and TRBJ gene were applied in first-round PCR. One entry per CDR3 protein results from TCRdb running MiXCR on the multiplex PCR reads. This sample has tens of thousands of distinct CDR3 sequences, with 30% to 35% found just once. The origin of this receptor is a donor aged 50 or older with non-small cell lung cancer. The sample was PBMCs, taken before or after stereotactic body radiation therapy (not recorded which).

The chain's CDR3 is CASSLSAGAGANVLTF. The CDR3 DNA sequence: TGTGCCAGCAGTCTTAGCGCAGGGGCTGGGGCCAACGTCCTGACTTTC. V is TRBV7-9 and J is TRBJ2-6; a weak D match, TRBD1 (6 bases). The CDR3 runs 16 residues. Germline V lookup: CDR1 SEHNR, CDR2 FQNEAQ (reference sequence). V shed 6 bases and J shed 2 bases, with 14 bases lying between them.